This entry describes one T cell receptor beta chain. Its matching antigen is unknown. This record comes from a study of cytomegalovirus exposure and HLA in healthy donors. The study ran its PCR with 60 Vbeta and 13 Jbeta primers. Here immunoSEQ multiplex PCR was the method, and the copy in TCRdb shows in-frame clones only, minus some. The sample has 150,000 to 200,000 clones; roughly 80% are singletons. Findings and limits, study-wide: Most TCR beta V segments were productive about 90% or about 30% of the time in an earlier analysis. A later analysis linked 15,000 to 20,000 TCR beta sequences to HLA alleles at 0.05 false discovery rate. Only CMV serostatus was available as immune exposure information.

V lost 0 bases and J 8 bases, leaving 16 bases between the germline ends. Germline CDR1 SGHRS, CDR2 YFSETQ. CDR3 length equals 15 residues. Sequenced input: PBMCs. The TCR was taken from a woman younger than 35 in good health and CMV-seronegative. The chain joins TRBV5-1 to TRBJ2-3; perhaps TRBD2 as D (5 bases). The CDR3: CASSLGLAFFGTQYF. CDR3 nucleotide sequence: TGCGCCAGCAGCTTGGGATTAGCGTTCTTTGGTACGCAGTATTTT.